The clone carrying this TCR beta chain was picked up a small number of times. These data belong to a study of blood T cell repertoires in COVID-19. The assay was immunoSEQ multiplex PCR, and TCRdb's table has in-frame clones only and misses some. The sample has about 87,000 clones; 70% to 85% are singletons. The CDR3 runs 17 residues. Germline V gene sequence: CDR1 DFQATT, CDR2 SNEGSKA (reference sequence). V was shortened by 3 bases and J by 6 bases, with 24 bases between the two germline ends. It was during active infection that Seattle patients were enrolled and then longitudinally followed. Sequencing was carried out using peripheral blood. The chain is built from TRBV20-1 and TRBJ1-5, with D possibly being TRBD1 (6 bases). This TCR derives from a woman aged 80 or over with COVID-19, enrolled during active disease. CDR3 nucleotide sequence: TGCAGTGCTAGTCAATCATCCGCCTGGGACAAAGGTCAGCCCCAGCATTTT. It codes for CSASQSSAWDKGQPQHF.